The next 7 T cell receptor beta chains were all read from a single sample in a study of T cells after yellow fever vaccination. TCRdb called the 5' RACE reads again in MiXCR, with one record for every CDR3 protein. The sample holds 400,000 or so distinct CDR3 sequences; 18% are singletons and the top ten take 18%. The sample in question was PBMCs, obtained before the yellow fever booster vaccination. The receptors stem from a man aged 18-30 years who received the YFV17D yellow fever vaccine.

The gene calls are TRBV12-3 or TRBV12-4 and TRBJ2-1; D perhaps matches TRBD2 (6 bases). The CDR3 length is 13 residues. Trimming removed 3 bases at V and 10 bases at J, with 13 bases between. The CDR3 sequence is CASSFNQGGEQFF. The CDR3 DNA is TGTGCCAGCAGTTTTAATCAGGGAGGCGAGCAGTTCTTC.

This clonotype appeared a few times. The chain couples TRBV7-9 to TRBJ1-2, with D perhaps TRBD1 (5 bases). Trimming took off 0 bases at V and 2 bases at J, with 13 bases between the two ends. CDR3 length: 16 residues. The V gene's germline CDR1 is SEHNR and CDR2 FQNEAQ (reference sequence). DNA for the CDR3: TGTGCCAGCAGCTTAGCAGATGGAGGGGCAAACTATGGCTACACCTTC. This sequence encodes CASSLADGGANYGYTF.

The table lists this clonotype with many counts. This chain links TRBV7-2 with TRBJ2-1; no clear D. CDR3 length: 14 residues. V was cut by 5 bases and J by 7 bases, with 15 bases left in between. CDR1 is SGHTA and CDR2 is FQGNSA in the germline V gene. The CDR3 DNA reads as TGTGCCAGCAGCCGCACGGACGGTAGGAATGAGCAGTTCTTC. It encodes CASSRTDGRNEQFF.

The genes are TRBV4-3 and TRBJ2-3; unclear D gene. Germline lookup yields CDR1 LGHNA and CDR2 YSLEER. V was cut by 0 bases and J by 4 bases, with 8 bases left in between. The CDR3 consists of 14 residues. As DNA, the CDR3 is TGCGCCAGCAGCCAAGAGGGCGGAGCAGATACGCAGTATTTT. It specifies CASSQEGGADTQYF.

The J gene is TRBJ1-2, the V gene TRBV29-1, with TRBD1 matching over 7 bases. CDR1 and CDR2 (germline): SQVTM, ANQGSEA. The length of the CDR3 is 12 residues. Trimming removed 7 bases from V and 7 bases from J; junction bases left unmatched: 9. The CDR3 region is CSAMAAGGGYTF. The CDR3 nucleotides are TGCAGCGCAATGGCGGCAGGGGGTGGCTACACCTTC.

In the case of this clonotype: Likely a read error: the CDR3 ends without its conserved phenylalanine or tryptophan. The DNA is left out, because the CDR3 cannot be placed on it with certainty; the CDR3 is given as TCRdb lists it. The chain employs TRBV5-8 and TRBJ2-7; the table names TRBD1, a call not compared with the DNA. Germline V gene sequence: CDR1 SGHTS, CDR2 YDEGEE. From its first to its last residue, the CDR3 has 10 amino acids. CDR3 sequence reads: CASSPGQGMG.

This chain links TRBV27 with TRBJ1-2; TRBD1 might be the D (5 bases). Germline V gene lookup returns CDR1 MNHEY and CDR2 SMNVEV (reference sequence). Trimming removed 6 bases from V and 6 bases from J, with 11 bases in between. This CDR3 region has 12 residues. The CDR3 is CASRAGWDGYTF. CDR3 nucleotides: TGTGCCAGCAGGGCAGGGTGGGATGGCTACACCTTC.